This T cell receptor (beta chain) emerged from a study of long-term antiretroviral therapy in people with HIV. General study results and limits: Possibly under older ART regimens, blood was drawn between the mid-2000s and the late 2010s.

Each sample contained roughly 0.85-11 million cryopreserved PBMC, thawed before DNA extraction. To note about this clone: Its antigen is still unknown.

With survey level as its setting, the immunoSEQ assay was v3.0. Sequencing targeted roughly 40,000-50,000 T-cell genomes per sample. Profiling relied on immunoSEQ multiplex PCR, and the TCRdb table lists in-frame clones only, not all of them. Here the sample spans some 28,000 clones, 70% to 85% being singletons. J was trimmed by 5 bases and V by 4 bases; bases with no gene match: 10. The CDR3 is 15 amino acids. Per the germline V gene, CDR1 is SNHLY and CDR2 is FYNNEI. Material: unsorted PBMCs, obtained 3 years after starting antiretroviral therapy. The receptor was isolated from a man between 35 and 55 years old with HIV. The V gene is TRBV2, the J gene TRBJ2-7; 8 bases match TRBD2. The CDR3 nucleotides are TGTGCCAGCAGTGGCCCCCGGACTAGCTTCGACGAGCAGTACTTC. Amino acid sequence: CASSGPRTSFDEQYF. The full variable domain, completed using reference TRBV2 and TRBJ2-7, is EPEVTQTPSHQVTQMGQEVILRCVPISNHLYFYWYRQILGQKVEFLVSFYNNEISEKSEIFDDQFSVERPDGSNFTLKIRSTKLEDSAMYFCASSGPRTSFDEQYFGPGTRLTVT.